This T cell receptor beta chain is from a study of cytomegalovirus exposure and HLA in healthy donors. Germline V lookup: CDR1 MNHEY, CDR2 SVGAGI. Between the trimmed V and J ends, which lost 8 bases and 0 bases, there was a span of 14 bases. CDR3 length equals 14 residues. With 60 Vbeta and 13 Jbeta primers, the PCR was carried out. This table comes from immunoSEQ multiplex PCR, and its TCRdb copy is limited to in-frame clones, with some not included. The sample lists 80,000 to 100,000 clones; 81% were seen once. This sequence joins TRBV6-5 and TRBJ2-7; maybe TRBD1 (6 bases). What was sequenced was PBMCs. The receptor was derived from a man aged 35-49 years in good health and CMV-seropositive. The CDR3 here is CASEEQGISYEQYF. The CDR3, as DNA: TGTGCCAGCGAAGAACAGGGTATCTCCTACGAGCAGTACTTC.